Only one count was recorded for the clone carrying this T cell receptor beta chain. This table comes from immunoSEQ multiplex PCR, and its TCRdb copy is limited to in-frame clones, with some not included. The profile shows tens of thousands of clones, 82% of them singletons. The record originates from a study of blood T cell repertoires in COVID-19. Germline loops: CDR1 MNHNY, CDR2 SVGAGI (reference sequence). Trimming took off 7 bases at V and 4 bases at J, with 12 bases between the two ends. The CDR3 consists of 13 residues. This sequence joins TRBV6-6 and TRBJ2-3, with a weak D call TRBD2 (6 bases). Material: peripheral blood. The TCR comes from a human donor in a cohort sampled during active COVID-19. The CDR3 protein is CASKGGGSDTQYF. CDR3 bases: TGTGCCAGCAAAGGTGGGGGGTCAGATACGCAGTATTTT.